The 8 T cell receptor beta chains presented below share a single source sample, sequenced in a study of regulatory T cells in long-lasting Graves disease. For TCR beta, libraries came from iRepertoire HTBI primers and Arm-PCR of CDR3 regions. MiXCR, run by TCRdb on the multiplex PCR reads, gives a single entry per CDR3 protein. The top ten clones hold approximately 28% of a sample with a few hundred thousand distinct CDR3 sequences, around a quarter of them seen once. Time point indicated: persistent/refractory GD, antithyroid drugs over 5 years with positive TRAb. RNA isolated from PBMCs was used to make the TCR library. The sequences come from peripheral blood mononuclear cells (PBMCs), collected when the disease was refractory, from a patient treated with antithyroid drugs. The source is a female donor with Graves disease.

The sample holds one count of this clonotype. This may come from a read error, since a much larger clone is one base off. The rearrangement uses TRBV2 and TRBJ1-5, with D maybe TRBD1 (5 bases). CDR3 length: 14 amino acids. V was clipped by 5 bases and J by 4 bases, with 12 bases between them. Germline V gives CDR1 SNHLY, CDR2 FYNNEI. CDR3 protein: CASSPDSWNQPQHF. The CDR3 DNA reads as TGTGCCAGCAGTCCTGACAGCTGGAATCAGCCCCAGCATTTT.

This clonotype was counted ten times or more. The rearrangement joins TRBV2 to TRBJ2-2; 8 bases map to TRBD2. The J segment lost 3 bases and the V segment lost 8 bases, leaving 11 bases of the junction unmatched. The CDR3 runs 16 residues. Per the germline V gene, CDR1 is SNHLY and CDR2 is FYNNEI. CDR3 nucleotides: TGTGCCAGCGTCTTGGATAGCGGGATACACACCGGGGAGCTGTTTTTT. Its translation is CASVLDSGIHTGELFF.

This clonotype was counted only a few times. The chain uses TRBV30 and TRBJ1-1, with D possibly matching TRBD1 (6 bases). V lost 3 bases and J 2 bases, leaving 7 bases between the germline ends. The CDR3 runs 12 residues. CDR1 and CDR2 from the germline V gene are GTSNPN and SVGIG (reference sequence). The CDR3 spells CAWRGTNTEAFF. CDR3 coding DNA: TGTGCCTGGAGGGGGACAAACACTGAAGCTTTCTTT. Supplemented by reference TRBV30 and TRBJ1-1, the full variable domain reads SQTIHQWPATLVQPVGSPLSLECTVEGTSNPNLYWYRQAAGRGLQLLFYSVGIGQISSEVPQNLSASRPQDRQFILSSKKLLLSDSGFYLCAWRGTNTEAFFGQGTRLTVV.

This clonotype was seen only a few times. CDR3 protein: CASSPPGTGGDEQYF. The CDR3 DNA sequence: TGTGCCAGCAGTCCCCCCGGGACAGGGGGCGACGAGCAGTACTTC. The chain links TRBV6-2 or TRBV6-3 to TRBJ2-7; 12 bases fit TRBD1. This CDR3 contains 15 residues. V shed 5 bases and J 5 bases; nucleotides not matched to a gene: 7. CDR1 is MNHEY, CDR2 SVGEGT, per germline.

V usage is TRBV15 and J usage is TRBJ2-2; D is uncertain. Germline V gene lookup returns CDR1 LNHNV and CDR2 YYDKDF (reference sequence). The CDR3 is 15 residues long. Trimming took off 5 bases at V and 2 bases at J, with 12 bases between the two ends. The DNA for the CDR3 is TGTGCCACCAGCGGCTACTCGAGAAACACCGGGGAGCTGTTTTTT. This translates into CATSGYSRNTGELFF.

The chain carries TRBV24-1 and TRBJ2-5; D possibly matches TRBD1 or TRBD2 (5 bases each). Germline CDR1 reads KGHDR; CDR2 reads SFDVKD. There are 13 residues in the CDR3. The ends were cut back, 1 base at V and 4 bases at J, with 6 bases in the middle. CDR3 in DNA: TGTGCCACCAGTGATTTTGGGACAGAGACCCAGTACTTC. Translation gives CATSDFGTETQYF.

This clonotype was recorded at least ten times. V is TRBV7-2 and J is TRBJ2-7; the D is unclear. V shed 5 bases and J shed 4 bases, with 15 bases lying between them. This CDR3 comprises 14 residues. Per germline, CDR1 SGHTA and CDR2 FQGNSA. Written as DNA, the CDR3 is TGTGCCAGCAGCGAAAACCTATACGGATACGAGCAGTACTTC. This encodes CASSENLYGYEQYF. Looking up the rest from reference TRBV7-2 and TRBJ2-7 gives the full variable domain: GAGVSQSPSNKVTEKGKDVELRCDPISGHTALYWYRQSLGQGLEFLIYFQGNSAPDKSGLPSDRFSAERTGGSVSTLTIQRTQQEDSAVYLCASSENLYGYEQYFGPGTRLTVT.

CDR3 protein: CSVRVGDYGYTF. CDR3 coding DNA: TGCAGCGTCCGCGTGGGGGATTATGGCTACACCTTC. The chain combines TRBV29-1 with TRBJ1-2, with a tentative D call TRBD1 (5 bases). The V end was cut by 6 bases, the J end by 5 bases, with 13 bases between. This CDR3 has 12 residues. In germline, CDR1 is SQVTM, CDR2 ANQGSEA.